Listed below are T cell receptor beta chains from one sample, sequenced in a study of shared clonotypes between healthy human individuals. This table comes from immunoSEQ multiplex PCR, and its TCRdb copy is limited to in-frame clones, with some not included. The repertoire consists of 2 million to 2.5 million clones, with approximately 94% occurring once and the leading ten covering about 0.39%. Specimen: naive CD4+ T cells from PBMCs. The source of these receptors is a young man in good health. Some clones in this sample may be carry-over from other donors' samples. The CDR3 runs from the conserved cysteine through the conserved F or W. The order of the fields is D gene, V gene, clone size, J gene, CDR3 DNA, CDR3 protein. The D gene is left open where the match is weak. Only part of the rows carry a size: once, few, many, or a class if the clone is expanded.

TRBD1	TRBV7-3	.	TRBJ2-1	TGTGCCAGCAGCTCCTTGGGACAGGGCAGCGATGAGCAGTTCTTC	CASSSLGQGSDEQFF
.	TRBV30	.	TRBJ1-5	TGTGCCTGGAGTCGAAACTTTCAGCCCCAGCATTTT	CAWSRNFQPQHF
.	TRBV7-9	.	TRBJ2-7	TGTGCCAGCAGCCGGACACAGGGTTTTTTGGAGCAGTACTTC	CASSRTQGFLEQYF
TRBD1	TRBV10-3	.	TRBJ1-1	TGTGCCATCAGTGAGCGACAGGGAGGAGACACTGAAGCTTTCTTT	CAISERQGGDTEAFF
TRBD1	TRBV5-1	.	TRBJ2-7	TGCGCCAGCAGCTCCGCGGGACAGGGATCCTACGAGCAGTACTTC	CASSSAGQGSYEQYF
TRBD1	TRBV18	.	TRBJ1-2	TGTGCCAGCTCACCGACAGGGGATGCAAGAAATCATGGCTACACCTTC	CASSPTGDARNHGYTF
.	TRBV5-1	.	TRBJ2-7	TGCGCCAGCAGCTTGGGATCCGGGACCACCTACGAGCAGTACTTC	CASSLGSGTTYEQYF
.	TRBV6-5	once	TRBJ1-1	TGTGCCAGCAGTTCGGGTACTCGGGGAGCTTTCTTT	CASSSGTRGAFF
.	TRBV9	.	TRBJ1-2	TGTGCAGTATCGCCCCCGGGGGCAGGCGGCTACACCTTC	CAVSPPGAGGYTF
.	TRBV29-1	.	TRBJ2-1	TGCAGCGTTATCCCCCTACTAGAGAGGTCGGGCAATGAGCAGTTCTTC	CSVIPLLERSGNEQFF
TRBD1	TRBV5-1	.	TRBJ1-1	TGCGCCAGCAGCCGAAAGACAGGGCCAAACACTGAAGCTTTCTTT	CASSRKTGPNTEAFF
TRBD2	TRBV7-3	.	TRBJ2-1	TGTGCCAGCAGCTTGGGACTAGCGATCTACAATGAGCAGTTCTTC	CASSLGLAIYNEQFF
TRBD1	TRBV28	.	TRBJ2-2	TGTGCCAGCAGCAGACTCCAGGGGGCAGGCACCGGGGAGCTGTTTTTT	CASSRLQGAGTGELFF
TRBD1	TRBV14	.	TRBJ1-3	TGTGCCAGCAGCCAGTGGACAGGGACATCTGGAAACACCATATATTTT	CASSQWTGTSGNTIYF
TRBD2	TRBV19	.	TRBJ2-5	TGTGCCAGTAGTATCGGACTAGCGGGAGCGGGTGAGACCCAGTACTTC	CASSIGLAGAGETQYF
.	TRBV12-5	.	TRBJ2-4	TGTGCTAGTGGTTTGGCCGCCGAAAACATTCAGTACTTC	CASGLAAENIQYF
.	TRBV2	.	TRBJ2-6	TGTGCCAGCAGTGAGCAGATCTCTGGGGCCAACGTCCTGACTTTC	CASSEQISGANVLTF
.	TRBV18	once	TRBJ2-2	TGTGCCAGCTCACCCCAGATTGGTAGCTTAAACACCGGGGAGCTGTTTTTT	CASSPQIGSLNTGELFF
.	TRBV28	.	TRBJ1-5	TGTGCCAGCAGGGGTCAGAATCAGCCCCAGCATTTT	CASRGQNQPQHF
.	TRBV7-7	.	TRBJ2-5	TGTGCCAGCAGCCAGGGAGGAGGCACCCAGTACTTC	CASSQGGGTQYF
TRBD1	TRBV7-9	once	TRBJ2-5	TGTGCCAGCAGCTTAGCCCCGGGACAGGGGTCGGAGACCCAGTACTTC	CASSLAPGQGSETQYF
.	TRBV4-3	.	TRBJ2-5	TGCGCCAGCAGCCCCCAAGGGGTGGGGGAGACCCAGTACTTC	CASSPQGVGETQYF
TRBD1	TRBV4-1	.	TRBJ1-2	TGCGCCAGCAGCCAAGTACAGGGGGCGCGGAACTATGGCTACACCTTC	CASSQVQGARNYGYTF
TRBD2	TRBV2	.	TRBJ2-5	TGTGCCAGCAGTTTGATCCTAGCGGGAGGGGAGACCCAGTACTTC	CASSLILAGGETQYF
.	TRBV7-2	.	TRBJ1-2	TGTGCCAGCAGCTTAATTGGGAACTATGGCTACACCTTC	CASSLIGNYGYTF
TRBD1	TRBV18	.	TRBJ2-7	TGTGCCAGCTCAGCTGACAGGGCTGGTTACGAGCAGTACTTC	CASSADRAGYEQYF
.	TRBV20-1	once	TRBJ2-7	TGCAGTGCTACTGACTACGAGCAGTACTTC	CSATDYEQYF
.	TRBV19	once	TRBJ2-3	TGTGCCAGTAGTTTATCCCAGGCCTCCCGGGTGCAGTATTTT	CASSLSQASRVQYF
.	TRBV28	.	TRBJ2-1	TGTGCCAGCAGTTTATTTCAAGAGCAGTTCTTC	CASSLFQEQFF
.	TRBV11-2	.	TRBJ1-1	TGTGCCAGCAGCCTATACAGGGTTCGAGCTTTCTTT	CASSLYRVRAFF
.	TRBV5-1	.	TRBJ2-5	TGCGCCAGCAGACTGACCCAACGGGAGACCCAGTACTTC	CASRLTQRETQYF
.	TRBV28	.	TRBJ1-3	TGTGCCAGCAACTTGTTTTCGGGTGGTGAAGGCACCATATATTTT	CASNLFSGGEGTIYF
TRBD1	TRBV6-6	.	TRBJ1-1	TGTGCCAGCAGTTTGGACAGGGGGCGGATGGGCACTGAAGCTTTCTTT	CASSLDRGRMGTEAFF
.	TRBV29-1	.	TRBJ2-1	TGCAGCGTGGCCAGAAATAATGAGCAGTTCTTC	CSVARNNEQFF
.	TRBV7-9	few	TRBJ1-3	TGTGCCAGCAGCTTAACAGAAGGAAACACCATATATTTT	CASSLTEGNTIYF
.	TRBV2	.	TRBJ1-2	TGTGCCAGCACCTCCGGGACGGGGAACTATGGCTACACCTTC	CASTSGTGNYGYTF
.	TRBV27	.	TRBJ2-5	TGTGCCAGCAGTATTCACAGGGTTGAGACCCAGTACTTC	CASSIHRVETQYF
TRBD1	TRBV6-6	once	TRBJ1-2	TGTGCCAGCAGCCCGACAGGGGGGCAAGGCTACACCTTC	CASSPTGGQGYTF
.	TRBV5-6	few	TRBJ1-2	TGTGCCAGCAGCTTGGGCCAGAACTATGGCTACACCTTC	CASSLGQNYGYTF
.	TRBV5-1	.	TRBJ1-1	TGCGCCAGCAACGGACAGTGGAACACTGAAGCTTTCTTT	CASNGQWNTEAFF
.	TRBV30	.	TRBJ1-6	TGTGCCTGGAGTGGCCCCGCAGGGCTCGTCTCACCCCTCCACTTT	CAWSGPAGLVSPLHF
TRBD2	TRBV11-2	.	TRBJ2-1	TGTGCCAGCAGCCCCCCGGCGGGAGGGGACAATGAGCAGTTCTTC	CASSPPAGGDNEQFF
.	TRBV18	.	TRBJ1-1	TGTGCCAGCTCACCACCGGCACAGACGAACACTGAAGCTTTCTTT	CASSPPAQTNTEAFF
.	TRBV28	once	TRBJ1-2	TGTGCCAGCAGTTTATTGTCGAGGCCGAATAACTATGGCTACACCTTC	CASSLLSRPNNYGYTF
.	TRBV2	.	TRBJ2-1	TGTGCCAGCACTCGGACCCTTTACAATGAGCAGTTCTTC	CASTRTLYNEQFF
TRBD1	TRBV25-1	.	TRBJ1-2	TGTGCCAGCAGGCGGACAGGGGGATACTATGGCTACACCTTC	CASRRTGGYYGYTF
.	TRBV11-2	.	TRBJ1-1	TGTGCCAGCAGCTTAGGTAGGAGCCTAAACACTGAAGCTTTCTTT	CASSLGRSLNTEAFF
.	TRBV5-8	.	TRBJ2-3	TGTGCCAGCAGCTTTGAGCGAGACCGCACAGATACGCAGTATTTT	CASSFERDRTDTQYF
.	TRBV4-2	.	TRBJ2-7	TGTGCCAGCAGCCAAGCTGGCGGGCGAGGGGACTCCTACGAGCAGTACTTC	CASSQAGGRGDSYEQYF
.	TRBV30	.	TRBJ1-6	TGTGCCTGGAGTCCAGGGGATAATTCACCCCTCCACTTT	CAWSPGDNSPLHF
.	TRBV21-1	.	TRBJ2-2	TGTGCCAGCAGCAAAGCAGTCTCTGTCCGCCTTTCGGCCGGGGAGCTGTTTTTT	CASSKAVSVRLSAGELFF
TRBD2	TRBV7-9	.	TRBJ2-7	TGTGCCAGCAGCTCTCAGGGCGGGGGCGAGCAGTACTTC	CASSSQGGGEQYF
.	TRBV25-1	.	TRBJ1-2	TGTGCCAGCAGTGAAGGGGGCAGGAGCTATGGCTACACCTTC	CASSEGGRSYGYTF
.	TRBV4-1	.	TRBJ2-7	TGCGCCAGCAGCCAAGGAGTTACAGGGAACCCCTACGAGCAGTACTTC	CASSQGVTGNPYEQYF
.	TRBV9	.	TRBJ1-2	TGTGCCAGCACCGAGGCAGGGCATGGCTACACCTTC	CASTEAGHGYTF
.	TRBV29-1	.	TRBJ1-1	TGCAGCGTTAGTTTAGGATCTGAAGCTTTCTTT	CSVSLGSEAFF
.	TRBV28	.	TRBJ1-5	TGTGCCAGCAGTCCCGGAAACAGGGTATTGGGACAGCCCCAGCATTTT	CASSPGNRVLGQPQHF
.	TRBV19	.	TRBJ2-5	TGTGCCAGTAGTATCGGTGGCCAGGAGACCCAGTACTTC	CASSIGGQETQYF